These T cell receptor beta chains were read from a single sample in a study of beta chain features in type 1 diabetes. Clones were sequenced by immunoSEQ multiplex PCR, and TCRdb holds only the in-frame ones, with some missing. The sample lists a few hundred thousand clones, approximately 15% seen once, with 0.013% to 0.015% in the top ten. The sample consisted of naive CD4+ T cells from blood. The source of these receptors is a woman in her late teens or twenties with type 1 diabetes. CDR3s include the opening cysteine and the closing phenylalanine or tryptophan. A D gene is named only where the DNA matches it firmly. Clone size is shown for a subset of rows, as once, few, many or a class of expanded clone.

size,D,V,J,CDR3,DNA
-,-,TRBV5-1,TRBJ2-3,CASSGGKGPTDTQYF,TGCGCCAGCAGCGGGGGGAAGGGGCCGACAGATACGCAGTATTTT
-,-,TRBV28,TRBJ1-2,CASSPGDYGYTF,TGTGCCAGCAGCCCCGGGGACTATGGCTACACCTTC
-,TRBD1,TRBV12-5,TRBJ1-2,CASGLVGTGDLYGYTF,TGTGCTAGTGGTTTGGTGGGGACAGGGGACCTCTATGGCTACACCTTC
-,TRBD2,TRBV4-2,TRBJ2-2,CASSQGTSGSLGTGELFF,TGTGCCAGCAGCCAAGGGACTAGCGGGAGCTTGGGCACCGGGGAGCTGTTTTTT
-,TRBD1,TRBV18,TRBJ1-1,CASSPRTGDTEAFF,TGTGCCAGCTCACCTAGGACAGGGGACACTGAAGCTTTCTTT
few,-,TRBV6-5,TRBJ1-2,CASTRGNYGYTF,TGTGCCAGCACCCGCGGGAACTATGGCTACACCTTC
-,-,TRBV11-2,TRBJ2-1,CASSSLAGHYNEQFF,TGTGCCAGCAGCTCCCTAGCAGGCCACTACAATGAGCAGTTCTTC
few,TRBD2,TRBV18,TRBJ2-7,CASSPTLAGIHEQYF,TGTGCCAGCTCACCTACTCTAGCGGGAATCCACGAGCAGTACTTC
few,TRBD2,TRBV4-3,TRBJ2-1,CASSRGLAGGGEQFF,TGCGCCAGCAGCCGCGGACTAGCGGGAGGGGGTGAGCAGTTCTTC
-,-,TRBV21-1,TRBJ1-1,CASSLQEDRAGEDTEAFF,TGTGCCAGCAGCCTACAAGAGGACAGGGCGGGGGAGGACACTGAAGCTTTCTTT
-,TRBD1,TRBV7-9,TRBJ1-2,CASSPTGNNYGYTF,TGTGCCAGCAGCCCGACAGGGAATAACTATGGCTACACCTTC
few,TRBD2,TRBV7-3,TRBJ2-5,CASSLAGGETQYF,TGTGCCAGCAGCTTAGCGGGAGGGGAGACCCAGTACTTC
-,TRBD2,TRBV7-2,TRBJ2-1,CASSLAGTTLNEQFF,TGTGCCAGCAGCTTAGCTGGGACTACTCTAAATGAGCAGTTCTTC
-,-,TRBV4-3,TRBJ1-1,CASSQDRGRRTEAFF,TGCGCCAGCAGCCAAGATAGGGGAAGGCGAACTGAAGCTTTCTTT
once,TRBD2,TRBV11-2,TRBJ2-5,CASSLGREETQYF,TGTGCCAGCAGCCTCGGGAGGGAGGAGACCCAGTACTTC
few,TRBD1,TRBV25-1,TRBJ2-5,CASTNHRGLIQETQYF,TGTGCCAGTACGAACCACAGGGGGCTGATACAAGAGACCCAGTACTTC